These 23 T cell receptor beta chains came from one sample sequenced in a study of CDR3 diversity in severe acne. In TCRdb, the PCR reads were re-called with MiXCR into one record per CDR3 protein. This sample has fewer than 100,000 distinct CDR3 sequences, with around 53% found just once. Sequences were obtained from blood. These receptors originate from a male donor in good health, without acne.

This clonotype has at least ten counts. V gene TRBV2 combines with J gene TRBJ1-3, with D uncertain. Germline V gene data show CDR1 as SNHLY and CDR2 as FYNNEI. Trimming removed 3 bases from V and 0 bases from J, with 15 bases in between. The CDR3 totals 17 residues. The CDR3 region is CASSDLWAEFSGNTIYF. The CDR3 region has the DNA TGTGCCAGCAGTGATCTGTGGGCGGAATTCTCTGGAAACACCATATATTTT.

The chain carries TRBV19 and TRBJ2-7, with 9 nucleotides matching TRBD1. The CDR3 is 14 amino acids. V lost 6 bases and J lost 6; bases outside the gene matches: 9. Germline V gene data show CDR1 as LNHDA and CDR2 as SQIVND (reference sequence). The chain's CDR3 is CASSFRQGEPEQYF. The DNA for the CDR3 is TGTGCCAGTAGCTTCCGACAGGGGGAACCCGAGCAGTACTTC. The full variable domain, with the rest looked up from reference TRBV19 and TRBJ2-7, is DGGITQSPKYLFRKEGQNVTLSCEQNLNHDAMYWYRQDPGQGLRLIYYSQIVNDFQKGDIAEGYSVSREKKESFPLTVTSAQKNPTAFYLCASSFRQGEPEQYFGPGTRLTVT.

The sample holds many counts of this clonotype. The rearrangement joins TRBV5-8 to TRBJ1-1; D gene ambiguous. The CDR3 loop spans 11 amino acids. Trimming removed 6 bases from V and 7 bases from J, with 10 bases in between. Germline-derived CDR1 and CDR2 are SGHTS and YDEGEE. This CDR3 reads CASTLEFEAFF. CDR3 nucleotide sequence: TGTGCCAGCACCCTTGAGTTTGAAGCTTTCTTT.

The chain carries TRBV6-5 and TRBJ2-1; 12 nucleotides match TRBD2. V lost 7 bases to trimming and J lost 9 bases; unmatched junction nucleotides: 10. Germline V CDR1 and CDR2: MNHEY, SVGAGI. The CDR3 contains 15 residues. CDR3 nucleotide sequence: TGTGCCAGCACCCTAGCGGGAGGGCGGCTAGGTGAGCAGTTCTTC. Its protein product is CASTLAGGRLGEQFF.

The chain recombines TRBV20-1 with TRBJ2-7, with 12 bases fitting TRBD2. Germline trimming cut 5 bases from V and 1 base from J; bases unmatched to any gene: 6. Per the germline V gene, CDR1 is DFQATT and CDR2 is SNEGSKA (reference sequence). The CDR3 has 15 amino acids. CDR3 sequence: CSAFGTSGQSYEQYF. The CDR3 DNA reads TGCAGTGCTTTTGGGACTAGCGGGCAGTCCTACGAGCAGTACTTC.

The V call is TRBV15, the J call TRBJ2-3, with 13 nucleotides matching TRBD2. V shed 3 bases and J 7 bases; nucleotides not matched to a gene: 4. The CDR3 totals 15 residues. Looked up from germline, CDR1 is LNHNV and CDR2 is YYDKDF (reference sequence). The CDR3 DNA reads TGTGCCACCAGCAGCCGACTAGCGGGGGGAAATACGCAGTATTTT. Translation: CATSSRLAGGNTQYF.

Comment on this clonotype: Given the absence of the conserved phenylalanine or tryptophan at the CDR3 end, a read error is likely. The chain links TRBV24-1 to TRBJ2-3; 7 nucleotides align to TRBD2. Per germline, CDR1 KGHDR and CDR2 SFDVKD. The CDR3 has 15 residues. The CDR3, as DNA: TGCGCCACCCCAAACGGGAGGCGAGGCACAGATACGCAGTATCTT. Protein: CATPNGRRGTDTQYL.

This chain joins TRBV7-6 and TRBJ2-1, with D possibly TRBD2 on 5 matching bases. This CDR3 spans 13 amino acids. The V end lost 5 bases, the J end lost 4 bases, and 9 bases lay between the germline ends. Germline CDR1 reads SGHVS; CDR2 reads FNYEAQ. The CDR3 nucleotides read TGTGCCAGCAGCGTAGACTATTACAATGAGCAGTTCTTC. This encodes CASSVDYYNEQFF.

The chain carries TRBV10-3 and TRBJ2-7; 8 nucleotides line up with TRBD2. The CDR3 spans 15 residues. The germline CDR1 and CDR2 sequences are ENHRY and SYGVKD. V shed 10 bases, J shed 0 bases, and the junction held 11 bases outside the gene matches. In nucleotides, the CDR3 is TGTGCCAGCAGACAAACTAGCGGAAGCTCCTACGAGCAGTACTTC. Its translation is CASRQTSGSSYEQYF.

V is TRBV2 and J is TRBJ1-1, with TRBD1 as a possible D gene (5 bases). Deletions cut 7 bases from V and 0 bases from J, with 12 bases between. CDR1 and CDR2 from the germline V gene are SNHLY and FYNNEI. The CDR3 loop spans 14 amino acids. The CDR3 DNA follows: TGTGCCAGCAACCGACCGACAGTGAACACTGAAGCTTTCTTT. Translating gives CASNRPTVNTEAFF.

V and J are TRBV20-1 and TRBJ2-3, with D unclear. Germline V CDR1 and CDR2: DFQATT, SNEGSKA (reference sequence). The CDR3 contains 13 residues. V shed 1 base and J shed 7 bases, with 12 bases lying between them. DNA for the CDR3: TGCAGTGCTAGAGGTTCCCGGTGGAATACGCAGTATTTT. Translating it yields CSARGSRWNTQYF.

The V call is TRBV29-1, the J call TRBJ2-3; TRBD2 matches at 10 bases. There are 15 residues in the CDR3. Germline trimming cut 4 bases from V and 2 bases from J; bases unmatched to any gene: 6. Germline values: CDR1 SQVTM, CDR2 ANQGSEA. The CDR3, as DNA: TGCAGCGTTGTACCAGCGGGAGGGCCCACAGATACGCAGTATTTT. Translated, it gives CSVVPAGGPTDTQYF.

This chain connects TRBV24-1 to TRBJ2-1, with 16 nucleotides matching TRBD2. CDR1 and CDR2 from the germline V gene are KGHDR and SFDVKD. The CDR3 consists of 19 residues. J lost 0 bases, V lost 4 bases, and 5 bases had no gene match. CDR3 DNA sequence: TGTGCCACCAGTGAGGGACTAGCGGGAGGGCCGGTCTCCTACAATGAGCAGTTCTTC. Its protein is CATSEGLAGGPVSYNEQFF.

The chain combines TRBV7-9 with TRBJ2-5; 10 bases line up with TRBD1. This CDR3 is 16 amino acids long. V dropped 7 bases and J dropped 0; count of bases not matched to a gene: 8. CDR1 is SEHNR and CDR2 is FQNEAQ in the germline V gene (reference sequence). CDR3 protein: CASTPPGQGHQETQYF. In nucleotides, the CDR3 is TGTGCCAGCACCCCTCCGGGACAGGGGCACCAAGAGACCCAGTACTTC.

Comments on this clonotype: Possible read error: a much larger clone is one base away. The gene calls are TRBV6-1 and TRBJ1-5, with a weak D call TRBD1 (5 bases). Germline V gene sequence: CDR1 MNHNS, CDR2 SASEGT. V lost 5 bases to trimming and J lost 2 bases, with 16 bases between them. CDR3 length equals 16 residues. CDR3 sequence: CASSLPGKEGNQPQHF. The CDR3 DNA reads as TGTGCCAGCAGTCTGCCAGGGAAAGAGGGCAATCAGCCCCAGCATTTT.

This clonotype was observed at least ten times. The chain employs TRBV7-9 and TRBJ1-4, with TRBD1 matching over 8 bases. V was clipped by 5 bases and J by 12 bases; unmatched bases: 8. CDR1 and CDR2 from the germline V gene are SEHNR and FQNEAQ (reference sequence). The CDR3 covers 13 residues. The CDR3 is CASSRDRQGELFF. CDR3 DNA sequence: TGTGCCAGCAGCAGGGACAGGCAAGGGGAACTGTTTTTT.

J is TRBJ2-7 and V is TRBV6-1, with a possible D match to TRBD2 (7 bases). Looked up from germline, CDR1 is MNHNS and CDR2 is SASEGT. Trimming removed 6 bases from V and 5 bases from J, with 20 bases in between. The CDR3 has 15 residues. This CDR3 is CASRPLKGGGNEQYF. The CDR3 DNA sequence: TGTGCCAGCAGGCCCCTCAAGGGGGGGGGTAACGAGCAGTACTTC.

This clonotype occurred many times. The chain joins TRBV6-5 to TRBJ1-4, with 9 bases aligning to TRBD1. V trimming: 4 bases; J trimming: 8 bases; junction bases outside the gene matches: 8. Germline loops: CDR1 MNHEY, CDR2 SVGAGI. This CDR3 is built from 15 residues. CDR3 protein: CASSFNRGLEEKLFF. CDR3 sequence (DNA): TGTGCCAGCAGTTTCAACAGGGGGCTAGAGGAAAAACTGTTTTTT.

The CDR3 region is CSARPLETQYF. The DNA of the CDR3 is TGCAGTGCTCGACCACTGGAGACCCAGTACTTC. This rearrangement joins TRBV20-1 to TRBJ2-5; D not resolved. V was shortened by 5 bases and J by 5 bases, with 9 bases between the two germline ends. Germline assignment: CDR1 DFQATT and CDR2 SNEGSKA (reference sequence). The CDR3 runs 11 residues.

About this clonotype itself: One end of the junction varies from germline; a read error may be responsible. This sequence joins TRBV2 and TRBJ1-4; D is perhaps TRBD1 (6 bases). The germline CDR1 and CDR2 sequences are SNHLY and FYNNEI. The CDR3 consists of 13 residues. As DNA, the CDR3 is TGCGCCAGCTGCAGGGGCAGGGATGAAAAACTGTTTTTT. Residues: CASCRGRDEKLFF.

The CDR3 sequence is CASTRTGADGYTF. The CDR3 region has the DNA TGTGCCAGCACTAGGACAGGGGCTGATGGCTACACCTTC. The V gene is TRBV10-3, the J gene TRBJ1-2, with 9 bases aligning to TRBD1. V lost 10 bases, J lost 6 bases, and 9 bases stayed unmatched. The CDR3 totals 13 residues. The germline V gene encodes CDR1 ENHRY and CDR2 SYGVKD.

This clonotype was counted between two and nine times. The chain combines TRBV9 with TRBJ2-7; D is perhaps TRBD2 (6 bases). Deletions cut 3 bases from V and 0 bases from J, with 13 bases between. CDR3 length: 15 amino acids. Germline CDR1 is SGDLS and CDR2 is YYNGEE. The CDR3 DNA reads TGTGCCAGCAGCGCCGGGACTGGGAGCTCCTACGAGCAGTACTTC. Amino acid sequence: CASSAGTGSSYEQYF.

This clonotype was observed a few times. The rearrangement joins TRBV6-2 or TRBV6-3 to TRBJ2-3; 13 bases map to TRBD2. Looked up from germline, CDR1 is MNHEY and CDR2 is SVGEGT. This CDR3 has 18 amino acids. V lost 10 bases, J lost 1 base, and 14 bases stayed unmatched. The CDR3: CANNGLAGEFRGTDTQYF. CDR3 sequence (DNA): TGTGCCAACAACGGACTAGCGGGGGAATTTAGGGGCACAGATACGCAGTATTTT.